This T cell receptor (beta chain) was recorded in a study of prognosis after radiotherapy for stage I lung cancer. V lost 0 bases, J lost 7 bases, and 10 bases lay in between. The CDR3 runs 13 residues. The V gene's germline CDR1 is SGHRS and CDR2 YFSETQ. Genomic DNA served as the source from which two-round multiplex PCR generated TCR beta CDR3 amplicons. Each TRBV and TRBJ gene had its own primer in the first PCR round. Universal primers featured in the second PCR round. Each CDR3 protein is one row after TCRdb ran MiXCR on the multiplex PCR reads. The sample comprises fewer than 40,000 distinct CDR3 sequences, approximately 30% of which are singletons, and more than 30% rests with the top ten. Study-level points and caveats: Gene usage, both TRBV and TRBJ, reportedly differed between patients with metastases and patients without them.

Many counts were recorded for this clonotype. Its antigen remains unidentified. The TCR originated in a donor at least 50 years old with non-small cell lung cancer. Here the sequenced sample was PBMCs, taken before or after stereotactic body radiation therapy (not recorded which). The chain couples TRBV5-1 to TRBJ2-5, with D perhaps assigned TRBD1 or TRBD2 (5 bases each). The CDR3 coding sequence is TGCGCCAGCAGCTTGGGACAGAGGGGGACCCAGTACTTC. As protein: CASSLGQRGTQYF.